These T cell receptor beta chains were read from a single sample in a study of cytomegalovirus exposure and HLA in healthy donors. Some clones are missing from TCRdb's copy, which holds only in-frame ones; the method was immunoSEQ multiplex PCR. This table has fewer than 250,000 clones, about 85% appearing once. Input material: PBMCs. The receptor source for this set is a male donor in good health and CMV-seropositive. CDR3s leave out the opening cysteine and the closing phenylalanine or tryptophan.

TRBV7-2 ASSPGFGSTEAF
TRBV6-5 ASSLTGGEYEQY
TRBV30 AWSRPPNYGYT
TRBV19 ASSMAQAYNEQF
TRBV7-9 ASSSRGPRREQF
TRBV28 ASRHTGGTEAF
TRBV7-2 ASREEHSGDIQY
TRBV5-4 ASRTGTASYEQY
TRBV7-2 ASSLARAREYEQY
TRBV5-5 ASDSNYGYT
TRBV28 ASRSSGSSYEQY
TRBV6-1 ASRPGQYEQY
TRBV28 ASSLGPHRSYEQY
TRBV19 ASSMSQAYSYEQY
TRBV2 AFGSSGNTIY
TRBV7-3 AIPDRAGGYT
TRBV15 ATSRVVRNSGFGSSGNTIY
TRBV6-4 ASSAAGFQPQH
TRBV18 ASSPTGSRTEAF
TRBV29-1 SVRTGGEGNQPQH
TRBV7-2 ASSLEPSSYNEQF
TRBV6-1 ASSVGGPYGYT
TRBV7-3 ASSLTSGSLTGANVLT
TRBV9 ASSLQYSPYNEQF
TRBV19 ASMPGTGKDNEQF
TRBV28 ASSFPASASYEQY
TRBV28 ASSWVPGQGQNTIY
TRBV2 ASSGTASTDTQY
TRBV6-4 ASSEIRDRTFNEQF
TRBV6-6 ASRDTKRANEKLF
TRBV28 ASSRGLAGEYTGELF
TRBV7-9 ASSFFGTSGGLNEQY
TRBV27 ASSRPGQGPYSEAF
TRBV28 ASSLAGAGTGELF
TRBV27 ASSLGQAVKNIQY
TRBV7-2 ASSPGGLAGVETQY
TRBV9 ASSVGGQPTETQY
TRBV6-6 ASRLQGYDYEQY
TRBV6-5 ASSSLEGRDSEKLF
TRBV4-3 ASSQDHGTGFNQPQH
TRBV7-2 ASSTRDRGGLAFTDTQY
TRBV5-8 ASSLGAGANVLT
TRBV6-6 ASSYSTGQETQY
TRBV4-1 ASSPKRGGFNEQF
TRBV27 ASSLSRVPRGEKLF
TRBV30 AWSADRGYGYT
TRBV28 ASSLPGQVGGYT